This record looks at one T cell receptor beta chain sequence and its context. This clone was detected many times. The target of this receptor is not known. Germline and junction disagree at one end, which may indicate a read error. The read halts 3 residues ahead of the CDR3 end, with the missing end drawn from the germline J gene. For sequencing, equivalent amounts of genomic DNA were input from CVID and control samples. For every sample, a 60 bp segment covering the rearranged TCRbeta CDR3 region was amplified and then sequenced. The immunoSEQ assay, a bias-corrected multiplex PCR combined with high-throughput sequencing, was used to amplify TCRbeta. The paper's processing steps were these. Every unique nucleotide sequence counted as a clone and was annotated with V, D and J genes, copy number and frequency. Sequences were labeled productive if in frame, and non-productive if out of frame or containing stop codons. As previously described, clonality was computed from Shannon's entropy. Mean CDR3 Kyte-Doolittle hydropathy was derived from the predicted amino acid sequences of productive clones. Hierarchical clustering of scaled V gene usage was performed with the R hclust function using Manhattan distance and complete linkage. Sharing of clones by CDR3 amino acid sequence was evaluated through resampling of 12 repertoires per group over 100 rounds. Repertoires were searched for approximately 70 published EBV-specific and a few hundred published CMV-specific TCRbeta sequences. After two CVID samples that produced fewer than 10,000 sequences were dropped from the analysis, some 42 CVID repertoires remained. The table was pulled from immuneACCESS by TCRdb, which kept in-frame rearrangements only. Such tables lose some clones; where checked, under half of the loss comes from unresolved V genes, and the rest has no known cause. The DNA gave D and trimming, while V, J and clone size come from that table. This sample contains fewer than 30,000 clones, none of which is a singleton. Around 30% of the sample belongs to the ten largest clones.

Counted from cysteine to phenylalanine, this CDR3 has 18 amino acids. The 45 bases shown cover part of the CDR3, and their frame starts at base 1. The germline V gene (reference sequence) provides CDR1 SSHAT and CDR2 FNYEAQ. This specimen comes from a study of T cell clonality in common variable immunodeficiency (dated by TCRdb to the mid-2010s). CVID was diagnosed by standard criteria: serum IgG, IgA and/or IgM reduced below normal range, plus specific antibody deficiency. A total of 44 subjects (roughly 15 female and roughly 30 male; age range roughly 8 to 65 years, mean age approximately 40) were included in the CVID group. Both CVID patients and healthy controls were predominantly of Caucasian heritage. At the time of study participation, every CVID subject had been on replacement immunoglobulin therapy for at least one year. When blood was collected, none of the CVID subjects were ill or on immunomodulatory or immunosuppressive medication. Heparinized peripheral whole blood samples of roughly 5 to 8 ml were obtained from each donor. TCRbeta CDR3 repertoires were sequenced from genomic DNA of adults with common variable immune deficiency (CVID) and healthy adult controls. Diluted blood was subjected to density centrifugation over Hypaque 1077 or Ficoll-Paque for isolation of peripheral blood mononuclear cells. Genomic DNA was extracted from unsorted mononuclear cells by Qiagen column purification or by a centrifugation-based method.

Findings and caveats that apply to the study as a whole: Fewer deletions and N-nucleotide insertions were reportedly observed in CVID TCRbeta sequences, and highly modified clones with 13 or more V deletions were reportedly absent from CVID TCRbeta sequences. According to the authors, finding the cause of the higher clonality in CVID would require sequencing the repertoires of T cell subpopulations. TCRbeta clonality was higher in CVID subjects than in healthy controls (t-test p = 0.018), and the increase was most characteristic of about a third of subjects. Correlations of repertoire features with clinical complications were constrained by heterogeneity among patients within the CVID cohort. Fewer TCRbeta clones were shared among CVID subjects than among healthy controls (p < 0.0001). Although equal DNA input was used, an average of approximately 82,000 unique sequences per sample was obtained for controls, compared with roughly 33,000 for CVID samples.

Source material: peripheral blood mononuclear cells. This clonotype was obtained from a human donor with common variable immunodeficiency. This chain is built from TRBV7-7 and TRBJ2-5, and TRBD2 matches 11 of the central bases. The CDR3 sequence is CASSLPAIVLAGEETQYF. The sequenced part of the CDR3 DNA is TGTGCTAGCAGCTTACCAGCCATAGTACTAGCGGGGGAAGAGACC.